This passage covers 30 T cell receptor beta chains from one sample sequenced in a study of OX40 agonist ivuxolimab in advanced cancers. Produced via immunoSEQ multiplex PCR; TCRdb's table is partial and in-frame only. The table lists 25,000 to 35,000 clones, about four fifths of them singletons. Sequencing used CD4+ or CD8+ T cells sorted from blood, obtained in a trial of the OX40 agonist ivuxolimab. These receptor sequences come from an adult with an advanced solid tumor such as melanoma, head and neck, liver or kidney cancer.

In DNA, the CDR3 is TGTGCCAGCAGCTCGACAGGGATTACGTACTTC. Its translation: CASSSTGITYF. The rearrangement links TRBV7-2 to TRBJ2-7; TRBD1 matches at 7 bases. The V and J ends lost 4 bases and 12 bases, in that order; junction bases with no gene match: 6. The CDR3 runs 11 residues. The V gene's germline CDR1 is SGHTA and CDR2 FQGNSA.

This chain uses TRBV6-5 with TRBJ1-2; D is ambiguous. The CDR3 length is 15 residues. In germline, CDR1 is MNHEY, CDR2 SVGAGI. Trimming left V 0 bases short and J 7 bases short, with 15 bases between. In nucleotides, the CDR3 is TGTGCCAGCAGTTACTCCTTAGAGTTTAAGCTTGGCTACACCTTC. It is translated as CASSYSLEFKLGYTF.

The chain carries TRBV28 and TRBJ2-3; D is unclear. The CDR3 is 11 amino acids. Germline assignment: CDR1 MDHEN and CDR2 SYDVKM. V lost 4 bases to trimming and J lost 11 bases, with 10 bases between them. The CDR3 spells CASSSNRKQYF. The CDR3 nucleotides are TGTGCCAGCAGTTCCAATAGGAAGCAGTATTTT. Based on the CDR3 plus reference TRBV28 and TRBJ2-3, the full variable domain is DVKVTQSSRYLVKRTGEKVFLECVQDMDHENMFWYRQDPGLGLRLIYFSYDVKMKEKGDIPEGYSVSREKKERFSLILESASTNQTSMYLCASSSNRKQYFGPGTRLTVL.

The CDR3 sequence is CASSSPDRERDEQFF. For the CDR3, the DNA is TGTGCCAGCAGCTCCCCGGACAGGGAGAGGGATGAGCAGTTCTTC. The rearrangement joins TRBV7-8 to TRBJ2-1, with 8 bases fitting TRBD1. The CDR3 spans 15 residues. Looked up from germline, CDR1 is SGHVS and CDR2 is FQNEAQ. J was trimmed by 8 bases and V by 4 bases; bases with no gene match: 10. Based on the CDR3 plus reference TRBV7-8 and TRBJ2-1, the full variable domain is GAGVSQSPRYKVAKRGQDVALRCDPISGHVSLFWYQQALGQGPEFLTYFQNEAQLDKSGLPSDRFFAERPEGSVSTLKIQRTQQEDSAVYLCASSSPDRERDEQFFGPGTRLTVL.

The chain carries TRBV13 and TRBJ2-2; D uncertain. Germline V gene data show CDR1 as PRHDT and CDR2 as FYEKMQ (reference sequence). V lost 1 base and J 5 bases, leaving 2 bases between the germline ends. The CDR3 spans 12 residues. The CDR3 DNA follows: TGTGCCAGCAGCTTAGATACCGGGGAGCTGTTTTTT. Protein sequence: CASSLDTGELFF.

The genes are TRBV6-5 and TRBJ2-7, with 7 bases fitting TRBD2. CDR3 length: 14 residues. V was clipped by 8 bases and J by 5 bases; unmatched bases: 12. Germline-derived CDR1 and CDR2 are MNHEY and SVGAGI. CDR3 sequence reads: CASQSGVWGDEQYF. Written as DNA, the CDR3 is TGTGCCAGCCAAAGCGGGGTCTGGGGTGACGAGCAGTACTTC.

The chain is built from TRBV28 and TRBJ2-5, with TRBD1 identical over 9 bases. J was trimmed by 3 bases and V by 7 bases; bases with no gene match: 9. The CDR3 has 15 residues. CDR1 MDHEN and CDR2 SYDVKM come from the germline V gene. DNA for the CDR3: TGTGCCAGCACGAGTCCGGGACAGGGTGAAGAGACCCAGTACTTC. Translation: CASTSPGQGEETQYF. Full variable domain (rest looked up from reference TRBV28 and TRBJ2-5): DVKVTQSSRYLVKRTGEKVFLECVQDMDHENMFWYRQDPGLGLRLIYFSYDVKMKEKGDIPEGYSVSREKKERFSLILESASTNQTSMYLCASTSPGQGEETQYFGPGTRLLVL.

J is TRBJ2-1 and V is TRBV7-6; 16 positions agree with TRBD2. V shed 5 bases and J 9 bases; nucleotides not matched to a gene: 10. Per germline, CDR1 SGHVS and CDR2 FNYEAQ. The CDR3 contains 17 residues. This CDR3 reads CASSLWGTSGRAGEQFF. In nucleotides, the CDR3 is TGTGCCAGCAGCCTCTGGGGGACTAGCGGGAGGGCTGGTGAGCAGTTCTTC.

Here the CDR3 DNA reads TGTGCCAGTAGTATAGGTGGGGGTTACGAGCAGTACTTC. It yields the protein CASSIGGGYEQYF. The chain carries TRBV19 and TRBJ2-7; D may match TRBD1 or TRBD2 (5 bases each). The CDR3 has 13 amino acids. The V end lost 1 base, the J end lost 4 bases, and 8 bases lay between the germline ends. Germline-derived CDR1 and CDR2 are LNHDA and SQIVND (reference sequence).

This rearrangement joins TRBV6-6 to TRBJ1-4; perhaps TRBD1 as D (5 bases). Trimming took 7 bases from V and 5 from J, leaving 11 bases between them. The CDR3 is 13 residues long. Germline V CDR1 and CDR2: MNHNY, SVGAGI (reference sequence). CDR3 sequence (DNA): TGTGCCAGCACTTGGGGACCCAATGAAAAACTGTTTTTT. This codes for CASTWGPNEKLFF.

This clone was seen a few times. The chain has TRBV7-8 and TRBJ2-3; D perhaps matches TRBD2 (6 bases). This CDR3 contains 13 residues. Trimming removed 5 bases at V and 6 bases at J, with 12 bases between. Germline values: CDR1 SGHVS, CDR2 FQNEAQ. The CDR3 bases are TGTGCCAGCAGCCCCTCCGCGGGGGATACGCAGTATTTT. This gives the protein CASSPSAGDTQYF. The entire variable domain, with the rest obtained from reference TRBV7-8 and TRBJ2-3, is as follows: GAGVSQSPRYKVAKRGQDVALRCDPISGHVSLFWYQQALGQGPEFLTYFQNEAQLDKSGLPSDRFFAERPEGSVSTLKIQRTQQEDSAVYLCASSPSAGDTQYFGPGTRLTVL.

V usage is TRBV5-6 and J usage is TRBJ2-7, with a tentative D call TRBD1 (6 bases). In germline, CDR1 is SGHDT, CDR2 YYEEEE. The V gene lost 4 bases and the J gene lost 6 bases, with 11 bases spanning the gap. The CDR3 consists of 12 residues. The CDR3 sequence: CASSKQGPEQYF. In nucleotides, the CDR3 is TGTGCCAGCAGCAAACAGGGCCCCGAGCAGTACTTC.

The CDR3, as DNA: TGCGCCAGCAGCTTTCGTTCAGGGGACAACTCTGGGGCCAACGTCCTGACTTTC. Translation: CASSFRSGDNSGANVLTF. The V and J genes are TRBV5-1 and TRBJ2-6; TRBD1 is a possible D gene (6 bases). The CDR3 is 18 amino acids. Trimming removed 2 bases at V and 0 bases at J, with 15 bases between. CDR1 is SGHRS, CDR2 YFSETQ, per germline.

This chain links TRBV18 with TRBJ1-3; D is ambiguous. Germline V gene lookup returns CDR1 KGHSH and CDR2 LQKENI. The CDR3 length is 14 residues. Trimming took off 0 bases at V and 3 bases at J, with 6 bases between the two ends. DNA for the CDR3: TGTGCCAGCTCACCACCGGGCGGTGGAAACACCATATATTTT. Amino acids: CASSPPGGGNTIYF.

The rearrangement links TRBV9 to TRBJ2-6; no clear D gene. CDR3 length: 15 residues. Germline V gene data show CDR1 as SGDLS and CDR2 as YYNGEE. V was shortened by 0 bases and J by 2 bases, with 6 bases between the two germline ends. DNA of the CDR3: TGTGCCAGCAGCGTAGCCGATACTGGGGCCAACGTCCTGACTTTC. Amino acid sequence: CASSVADTGANVLTF. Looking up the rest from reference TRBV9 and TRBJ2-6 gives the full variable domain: DSGVTQTPKHLITATGQRVTLRCSPRSGDLSVYWYQQSLDQGLQFLIQYYNGEERAKGNILERFSAQQFPDLHSELNLSSLELGDSALYFCASSVADTGANVLTFGAGSRLTVL.

The CDR3 sequence: CASSRGTTHNEQFF. In DNA form, the CDR3 reads TGTGCCAGCAGTCGCGGGACGACCCACAATGAGCAGTTCTTC. V usage is TRBV27 and J usage is TRBJ2-1; TRBD2 might be the D (6 bases). V lost 5 bases and J 5 bases, leaving 13 bases between the germline ends. Germline V gene lookup returns CDR1 MNHEY and CDR2 SMNVEV (reference sequence). CDR3 length: 14 amino acids.

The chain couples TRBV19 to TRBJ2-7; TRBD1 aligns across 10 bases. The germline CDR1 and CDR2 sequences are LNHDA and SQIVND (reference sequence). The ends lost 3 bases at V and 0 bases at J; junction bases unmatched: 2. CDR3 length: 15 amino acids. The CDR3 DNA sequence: TGTGCCAGTAGTATTGGGACAGGGGCCTCCTACGAGCAGTACTTC. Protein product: CASSIGTGASYEQYF.

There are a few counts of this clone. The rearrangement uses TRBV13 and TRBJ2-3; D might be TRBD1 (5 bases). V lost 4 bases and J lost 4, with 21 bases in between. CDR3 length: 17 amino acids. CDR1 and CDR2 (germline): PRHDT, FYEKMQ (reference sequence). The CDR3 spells CASSSRDAPGKPDTQYF. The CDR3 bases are TGTGCCAGCAGCTCCCGTGACGCCCCAGGGAAGCCAGATACGCAGTATTTT.

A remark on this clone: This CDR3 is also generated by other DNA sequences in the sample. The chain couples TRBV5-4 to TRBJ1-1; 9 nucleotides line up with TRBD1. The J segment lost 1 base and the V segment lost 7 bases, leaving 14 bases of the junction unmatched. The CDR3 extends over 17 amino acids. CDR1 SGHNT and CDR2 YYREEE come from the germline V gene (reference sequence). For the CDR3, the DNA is TGTGCCAGCTCCCCCGGACAGGGGCGTCGCGGGAACACTGAAGCTTTCTTT. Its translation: CASSPGQGRRGNTEAFF.

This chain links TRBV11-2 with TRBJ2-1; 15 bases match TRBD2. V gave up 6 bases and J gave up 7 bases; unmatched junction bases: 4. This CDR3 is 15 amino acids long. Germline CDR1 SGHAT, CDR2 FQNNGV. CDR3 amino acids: CASRTGTSGRNEQFF. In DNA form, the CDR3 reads TGTGCCAGCAGGACCGGGACTAGCGGGAGGAATGAGCAGTTCTTC. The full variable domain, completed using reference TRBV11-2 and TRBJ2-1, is EAGVAQSPRYKIIEKRQSVAFWCNPISGHATLYWYQQILGQGPKLLIQFQNNGVVDDSQLPKDRFSAERLKGVDSTLKIQPAKLEDSAVYLCASRTGTSGRNEQFFGPGTRLTVL.

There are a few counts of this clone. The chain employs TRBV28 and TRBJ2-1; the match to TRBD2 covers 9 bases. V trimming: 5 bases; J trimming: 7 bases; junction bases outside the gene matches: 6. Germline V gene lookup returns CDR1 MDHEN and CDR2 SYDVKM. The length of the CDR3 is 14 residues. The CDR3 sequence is CASSPGLAGNEQFF. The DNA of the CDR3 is TGTGCCAGCAGTCCAGGCCTAGCGGGGAATGAGCAGTTCTTC. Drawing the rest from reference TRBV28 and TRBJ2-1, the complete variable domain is DVKVTQSSRYLVKRTGEKVFLECVQDMDHENMFWYRQDPGLGLRLIYFSYDVKMKEKGDIPEGYSVSREKKERFSLILESASTNQTSMYLCASSPGLAGNEQFFGPGTRLTVL.

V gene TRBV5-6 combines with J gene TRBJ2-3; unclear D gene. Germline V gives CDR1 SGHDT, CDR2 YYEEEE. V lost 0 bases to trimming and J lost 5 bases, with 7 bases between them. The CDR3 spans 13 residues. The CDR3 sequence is CASSLGLGDTQYF. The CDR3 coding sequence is TGTGCCAGCAGCTTGGGATTGGGAGATACGCAGTATTTT.

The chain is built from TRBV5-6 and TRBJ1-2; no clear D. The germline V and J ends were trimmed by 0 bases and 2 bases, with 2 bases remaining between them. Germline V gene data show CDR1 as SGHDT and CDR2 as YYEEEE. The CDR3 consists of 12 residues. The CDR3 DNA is TGTGCCAGCAGCTTGGAGAACTATGGCTACACCTTC. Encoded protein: CASSLENYGYTF.

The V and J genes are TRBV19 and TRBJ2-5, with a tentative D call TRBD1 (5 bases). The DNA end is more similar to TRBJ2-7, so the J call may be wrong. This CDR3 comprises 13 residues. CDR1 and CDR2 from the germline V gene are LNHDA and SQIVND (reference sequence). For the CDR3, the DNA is TGTGCCAGTAGTTGGGGCCCTACCTACGAGCAGTACTTC. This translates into CASSWGPTYEQYF.

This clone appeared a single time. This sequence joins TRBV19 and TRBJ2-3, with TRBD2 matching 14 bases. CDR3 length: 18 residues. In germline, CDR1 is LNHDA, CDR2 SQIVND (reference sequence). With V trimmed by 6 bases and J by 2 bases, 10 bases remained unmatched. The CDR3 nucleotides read TGTGCCAGTAGGGATATTTTGGGACTAGCGGGGGACACAGATACGCAGTATTTT. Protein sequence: CASRDILGLAGDTDTQYF.

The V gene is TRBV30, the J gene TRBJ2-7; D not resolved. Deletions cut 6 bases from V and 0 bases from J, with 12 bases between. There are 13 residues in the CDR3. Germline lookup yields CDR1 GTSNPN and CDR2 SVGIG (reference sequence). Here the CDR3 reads CACQTRSSYEQYF. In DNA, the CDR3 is TGTGCCTGCCAGACACGGAGCTCCTACGAGCAGTACTTC.

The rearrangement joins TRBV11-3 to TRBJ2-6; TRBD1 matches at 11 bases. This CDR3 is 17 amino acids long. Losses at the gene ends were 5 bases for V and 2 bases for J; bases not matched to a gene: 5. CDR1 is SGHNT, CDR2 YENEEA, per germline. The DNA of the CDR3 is TGTGCCAGCAGCCCCCGGACAGGGGGCGCTGGGGCCAACGTCCTGACTTTC. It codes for CASSPRTGGAGANVLTF.

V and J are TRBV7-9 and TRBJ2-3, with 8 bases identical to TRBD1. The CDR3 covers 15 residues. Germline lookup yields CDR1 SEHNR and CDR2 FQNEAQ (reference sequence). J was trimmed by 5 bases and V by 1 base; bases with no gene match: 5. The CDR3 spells CASSLVSGTGDTQYF. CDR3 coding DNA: TGTGCCAGCAGCTTAGTATCCGGGACAGGAGATACGCAGTATTTT. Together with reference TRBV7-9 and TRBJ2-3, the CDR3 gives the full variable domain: DTGVSQNPRHKITKRGQNVTFRCDPISEHNRLYWYRQTLGQGPEFLTYFQNEAQLEKSRLLSDRFSAERPKGSFSTLEIQRTEQGDSAMYLCASSLVSGTGDTQYFGPGTRLTVL.

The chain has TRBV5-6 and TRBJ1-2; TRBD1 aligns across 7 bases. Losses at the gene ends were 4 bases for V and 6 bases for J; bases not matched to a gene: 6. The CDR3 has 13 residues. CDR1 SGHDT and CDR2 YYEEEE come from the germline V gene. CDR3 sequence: CASSPTGSDGYTF. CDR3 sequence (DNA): TGTGCCAGCAGCCCGACAGGGAGTGATGGCTACACCTTC.

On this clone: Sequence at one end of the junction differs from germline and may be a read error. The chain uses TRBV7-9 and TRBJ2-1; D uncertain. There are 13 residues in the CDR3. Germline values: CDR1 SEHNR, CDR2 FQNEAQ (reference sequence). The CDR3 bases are TGTGCCAGCAGCCCTACGTCCTGCAATGAGCAGTTCTTC. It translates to CASSPTSCNEQFF.